Here is one TCR beta chain with its context. Its antigen is as yet unknown. This sample was included in a study of T cells after yellow fever vaccination. Study summary: The fractions with low cell numbers were processed using SMART-Seq v4 Ultra Low Input.

As TCR cDNA was made by 5'RACE template switching, a universal primer site and UMIs were added. One entry per CDR3 protein, called by TCRdb with MiXCR from the 5' RACE reads. Of under 550,000 distinct CDR3 sequences in the sample, less than 25% were seen once. Study-level findings and limits: Re-detected after boosting: most primary clones, around 97% of CD4 and 88% of CD8.

The CDR3 is made up of 14 amino acids. The ends lost 3 bases at V and 0 bases at J; junction bases unmatched: 0. This sequence originates from a man younger than 30 who received the YFV17D yellow fever vaccine. Sample: PBMCs, taken roughly 20 days after the first yellow fever vaccination. The V gene is TRBV12-3 or TRBV12-4, the J gene TRBJ2-3, with 7 bases matching TRBD2. The CDR3 protein is CASSLRESTDTQYF. DNA for the CDR3: TGTGCCAGCAGTTTGCGGGAGAGCACAGATACGCAGTATTTT.